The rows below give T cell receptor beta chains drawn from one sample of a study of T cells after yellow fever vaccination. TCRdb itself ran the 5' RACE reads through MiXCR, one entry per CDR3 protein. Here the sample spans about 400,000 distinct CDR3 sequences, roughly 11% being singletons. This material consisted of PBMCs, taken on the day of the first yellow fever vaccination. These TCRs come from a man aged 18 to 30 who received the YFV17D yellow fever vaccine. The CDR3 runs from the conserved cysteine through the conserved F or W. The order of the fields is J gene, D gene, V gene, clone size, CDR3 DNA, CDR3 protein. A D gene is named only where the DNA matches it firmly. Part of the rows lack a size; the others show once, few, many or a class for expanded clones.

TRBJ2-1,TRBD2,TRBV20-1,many,TGCAGTGCTAGAACTGGGGCACCTAGCGGGGATGGAACGGAGCAGTTCTTC,CSARTGAPSGDGTEQFF
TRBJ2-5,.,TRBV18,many,TGTGCCAGCTCACCGGTCACATCCATGGGCCAAGAGACCCAGTACTTC,CASSPVTSMGQETQYF
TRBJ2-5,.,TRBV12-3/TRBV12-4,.,TGTGCCAGCAGTCGACAGGGACTATGGGAAGAGACCCAGTACTTC,CASSRQGLWEETQYF
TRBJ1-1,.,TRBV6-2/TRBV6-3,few,TGTGCCAGCAGTTGGCGTGGCCTTGAAGCTTTCTTT,CASSWRGLEAFF
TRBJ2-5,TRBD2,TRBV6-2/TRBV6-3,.,TGTGCCAGCAGTTACTGGCTAGCGGGCCGGGAGGAGACCCAGTACTTC,CASSYWLAGREETQYF
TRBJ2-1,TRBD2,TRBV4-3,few,TGCGCCAGCAGCCAAGATGTGTTCGCGGGGGACCTAAATGAGCAGTTCTTC,CASSQDVFAGDLNEQFF
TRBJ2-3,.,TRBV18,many,TGTGCCAGCTCACGACCGGCTCCAGATACGCAGTATTTT,CASSRPAPDTQYF
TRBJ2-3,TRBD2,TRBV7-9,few,TGTGCCAGCAGACAAATCGGGGCGGGGGGCCAGGATACGCAGTATTTT,CASRQIGAGGQDTQYF
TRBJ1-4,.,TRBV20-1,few,TGCAGTGCTAGAGACCCGTCGGCTCCTTATGAAAAACTGTTTTTT,CSARDPSAPYEKLFF
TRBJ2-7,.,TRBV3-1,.,TGTGCCAGCAGCCTCCTAACCGAGCAGTACTTC,CASSLLTEQYF
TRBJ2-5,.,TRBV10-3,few,TGTGCCATCAAAGGTAACGAGGCGGAGACCCAGTACTTC,CAIKGNEAETQYF
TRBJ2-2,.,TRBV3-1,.,TGTGCCTGCAGTGGGGTAGGGACAAATTACTTAAACACCGGGGAGCTGTTTTTT,CACSGVGTNYLNTGELFF
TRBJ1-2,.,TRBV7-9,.,TGTGCCAGCAGCTTAGAGATTAACTATGGCTACACCTTC,CASSLEINYGYTF
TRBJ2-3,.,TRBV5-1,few,TGCGCCAGCAGCTTGGAACAGGAGAGGGATACGCAGTATTTT,CASSLEQERDTQYF
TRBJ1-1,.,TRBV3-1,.,TGTGCCAGCAGCCTCAGGGGAAAGGAAGCTTTCTTT,CASSLRGKEAFF
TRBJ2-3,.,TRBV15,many,TGTGCCACCAGCAGAGATCAGGATACGCAGTATTTT,CATSRDQDTQYF
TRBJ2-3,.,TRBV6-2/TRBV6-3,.,TGTGCCAGCAGGCCGGGTCTCACAGATACGCAGTATTTT,CASRPGLTDTQYF
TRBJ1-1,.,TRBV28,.,TGTGCCAGCACCTCTTGGGGGGGCGCGGGCACTGAAGCTTTCTTT,CASTSWGGAGTEAFF
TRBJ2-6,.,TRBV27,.,TGTGCCAGCAGTTTTGATCGTGGGGCCAACGTCCTGACTTTC,CASSFDRGANVLTF
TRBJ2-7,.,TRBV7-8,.,TGTGCCAGCAGCTTAGCCGCAGTAAGCTCCTACGAGCAGTACTTC,CASSLAAVSSYEQYF
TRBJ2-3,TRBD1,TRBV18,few,TGTGCCAGCTCACCAACGGACAGGGGGTACGATACGCAGTATTTT,CASSPTDRGYDTQYF
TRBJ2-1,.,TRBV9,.,TGTGCCAGCAGCTCTCTCACGGCAGCGGATCCGTTCTTC,CASSSLTAADPFF
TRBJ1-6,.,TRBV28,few,TGTGCCAGCAGTTTCCGCATTAACGCGGCCCTCCACTTT,CASSFRINAALHF
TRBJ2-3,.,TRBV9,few,TGTGCCAGCAGCAGGTGGGTTGCAGATACGCAGTATTTT,CASSRWVADTQYF
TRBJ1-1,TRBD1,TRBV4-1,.,TGCGCCAGCAGCCAAGCAAGGGACAGCGAAGCTTTCTTT,CASSQARDSEAFF
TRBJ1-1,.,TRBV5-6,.,TGTGCCAGCAGATTTGCGGGCGAGGACACTGAAGCTTTCTTT,CASRFAGEDTEAFF
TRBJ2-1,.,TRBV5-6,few,TGTGCCAGCAGCTTCGGGCTCCGCAGATCCAATGAGCAGTTCTTC,CASSFGLRRSNEQFF
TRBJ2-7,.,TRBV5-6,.,TGTGCCAGCCAGCACAGGGTAGGATCCTACGAGCAGTACTTC,CASQHRVGSYEQYF
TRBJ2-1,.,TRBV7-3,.,TGTGCCAGCAGCTCAGCGGGACAGACATACAATGAGCAGTTCTTC,CASSSAGQTYNEQFF
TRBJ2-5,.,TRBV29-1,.,TGCAGCGTTGATGCCCAAAGGGGGAGGACCCAGTACTTC,CSVDAQRGRTQYF
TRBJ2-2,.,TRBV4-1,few,TGCGCCAGCAGCCACTCGGACAGATTTGCCGGGGAGCTGTTTTTT,CASSHSDRFAGELFF
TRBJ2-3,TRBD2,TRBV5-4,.,TGTGCCAGCAGCTTGGCGATTGGGCGGGGGGGCACAGATACGCAGTATTTT,CASSLAIGRGGTDTQYF
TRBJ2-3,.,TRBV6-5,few,TGTGCCAGCAGTTACCCCATGGGCGGGGAAGTAGATACGCAGTATTTT,CASSYPMGGEVDTQYF
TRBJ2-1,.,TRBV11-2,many,TGTGCCAGCAGCTTTGACGGGGGCCCCTACAATGAGCAGTTCTTC,CASSFDGGPYNEQFF
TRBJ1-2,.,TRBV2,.,TGTGCCAGCAGTGAAGGGCACCCCTACTATGGCTACACCTTC,CASSEGHPYYGYTF
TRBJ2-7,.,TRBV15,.,TGTGCCACCAGCAGAGTCCTAGCGAACGAGCAGTACTTC,CATSRVLANEQYF
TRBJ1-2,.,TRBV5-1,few,TGCGCCAGCAGCTTGGAACCGATCACTAACTATGGCTACACCTTC,CASSLEPITNYGYTF
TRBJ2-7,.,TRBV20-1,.,TGCAGTGCGGCCCGGGGCCTCGAGCAGTACTTC,CSAARGLEQYF
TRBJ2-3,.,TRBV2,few,TGTGCCAGCAGTGAAAATGGGGAGAGGCAGTATTTT,CASSENGERQYF
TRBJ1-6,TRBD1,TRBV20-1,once,TGCAGTGCTAGACTGGACAGGGTAGGCTCACCCCTCCACTTT,CSARLDRVGSPLHF
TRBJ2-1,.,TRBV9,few,TGTGCCAGCAGCGTCCGGGACTTCTACAATGAGCAGTTCTTC,CASSVRDFYNEQFF
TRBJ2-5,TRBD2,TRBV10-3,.,TGTGCCATCAGTCGGACTAGCGGGGGGAGTGGCGAGACCCAGTACTTC,CAISRTSGGSGETQYF
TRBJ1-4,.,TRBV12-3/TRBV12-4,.,TGTGCCAGCAGTGCACAGGGATCTGAAAAACTGTTTTTT,CASSAQGSEKLFF
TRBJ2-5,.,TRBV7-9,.,TGTGCCAGCAGCTTAATGGGGGTTGCGGAGACCCAGTACTTC,CASSLMGVAETQYF
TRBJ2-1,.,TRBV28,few,TGTGCCAGCGGGACACCCGCCTACAATGAGCAGTTCTTC,CASGTPAYNEQFF
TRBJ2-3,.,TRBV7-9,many,TGTGCCAGCAGCGCTAGAGCGGTCTCTAAGGCAGATACGCAGTATTTT,CASSARAVSKADTQYF
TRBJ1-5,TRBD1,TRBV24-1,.,TGTGCCACCAGTGCCCAGGGGGCAGGCAATCAGCCCCAGCATTTT,CATSAQGAGNQPQHF
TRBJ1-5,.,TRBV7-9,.,TGTGCCAGCAGCCAGGGTCCTAGCAATCAGCCCCAGCATTTT,CASSQGPSNQPQHF
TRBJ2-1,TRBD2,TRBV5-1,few,TGCGCCAGCAGCCCTACGGAGCGGGGCTCCTACAATGAGCAGTTCTTC,CASSPTERGSYNEQFF
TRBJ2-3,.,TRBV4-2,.,TGTGCCAGCAGTCCTTCCCTCACAGATACGCAGTATTTT,CASSPSLTDTQYF
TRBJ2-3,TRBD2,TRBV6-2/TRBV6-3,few,TGTGCCAGCAGTCATCCCAAGCGGGGGCGCACAGATACGCAGTATTTT,CASSHPKRGRTDTQYF
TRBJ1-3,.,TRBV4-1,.,TGCGCCAGCAGCCAAGGGTCCGAGTTCGTTGGAAACACCATATATTTT,CASSQGSEFVGNTIYF
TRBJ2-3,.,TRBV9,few,TGTGCCAGCAGCGTAGGGCAACTAGATACGCAGTATTTT,CASSVGQLDTQYF
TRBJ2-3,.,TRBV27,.,TGTGCCAGCAGTTTACTTTCCAACGCCGTACGTACGCAGTATTTT,CASSLLSNAVRTQYF
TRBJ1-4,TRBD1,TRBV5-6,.,TGTGCCAGCAGCTCGACCGGGACAGGGGACGAAAAACTGTTTTTT,CASSSTGTGDEKLFF
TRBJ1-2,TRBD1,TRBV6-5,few,TGTGCCAGCAGTTACGGGACAGGGGGCAATGGCTACACCTTC,CASSYGTGGNGYTF
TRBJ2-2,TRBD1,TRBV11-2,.,TGTGCCAGCAGCCCGCGACAGGGAGCCGGGGAGCTGTTTTTT,CASSPRQGAGELFF
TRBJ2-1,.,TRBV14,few,TGTGCCAGCAGCTCGGTGGGCTGGAGCAGCTCCTACAATGAGCAGTTCTTC,CASSSVGWSSSYNEQFF